This entry concerns a single T cell receptor (beta chain). Its antigen is undetermined. The CDR3 has 16 residues. Germline CDR1 and CDR2: MNHEY and SVGAGI. V shed 4 bases and J shed 0 bases, with 10 bases lying between them. Using its own MiXCR run on the 5' RACE reads, TCRdb lists one record per CDR3 protein. The sample lists about 270,000 distinct CDR3 sequences, 15% to 20% seen once, with less than 30% in the top ten. These data are taken from a study of T-cell memory formation after mild COVID-19. Study context: TCR clusters showed largely donor specificity.

Overall study results and limits: For contracting clones, CD4+ ones sat mainly in CM and EM, CD8+ in EMRA.

This receptor was taken from a man aged 18 to 30 who had mild COVID-19 (a few samples of this study predate the infection). Cell type and time point are not known. Sequenced material: PBMCs or a T cell subset sorted from them (not recorded which). The chain has TRBV6-5 and TRBJ2-6; perhaps TRBD2 as D (5 bases). CDR3 nucleotides: TGTGCCAGCAGTTTAGGACTGACCTCTGGGGCCAACGTCCTGACTTTC. Translation: CASSLGLTSGANVLTF.